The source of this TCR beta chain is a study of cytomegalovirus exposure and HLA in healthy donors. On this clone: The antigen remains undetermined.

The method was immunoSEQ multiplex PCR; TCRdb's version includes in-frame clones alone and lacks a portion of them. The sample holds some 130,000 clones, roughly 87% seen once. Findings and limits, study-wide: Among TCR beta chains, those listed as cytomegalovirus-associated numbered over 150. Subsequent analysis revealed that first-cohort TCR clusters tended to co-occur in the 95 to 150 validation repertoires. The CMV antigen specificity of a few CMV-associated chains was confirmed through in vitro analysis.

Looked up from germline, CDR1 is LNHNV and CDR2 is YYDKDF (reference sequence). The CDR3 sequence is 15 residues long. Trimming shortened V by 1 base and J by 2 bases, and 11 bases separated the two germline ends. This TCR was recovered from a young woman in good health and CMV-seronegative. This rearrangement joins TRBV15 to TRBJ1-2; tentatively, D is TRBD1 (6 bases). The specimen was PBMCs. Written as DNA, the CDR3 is TGTGCCACCAGCAGAGGACAGGCCTCCAACTATGGCTACACCTTC. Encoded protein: CATSRGQASNYGYTF.